The source of this T cell receptor (beta chain) is a study of blood T cell dynamics during melanoma immunotherapy. Study at large: Patients with metastatic melanoma got pembrolizumab or nivolumab-ipilimumab as first-line care.

This table comes from immunoSEQ multiplex PCR, and its TCRdb copy is limited to in-frame clones, with some not included. The table records about 11,000 clones, roughly 80% of them present only once. The germline V gene encodes CDR1 SGHTA and CDR2 FQGTGA. There are 14 residues in the CDR3. Time point indicated: week 3, after first cycle of checkpoint inhibitor. Sequencing was performed on blood, taken from a patient treated with checkpoint blockade. The rearrangement links TRBV7-3 to TRBJ2-5; 7 positions match TRBD1. The closer fit of TRBJ2-7 to the DNA end suggests the J call may be wrong. This TCR came from a human donor with melanoma. The CDR3 region is CASRSRDRPYEQYF. The CDR3 nucleotides are TGTGCCAGCAGGTCCCGGGACAGACCTTACGAGCAGTACTTC.